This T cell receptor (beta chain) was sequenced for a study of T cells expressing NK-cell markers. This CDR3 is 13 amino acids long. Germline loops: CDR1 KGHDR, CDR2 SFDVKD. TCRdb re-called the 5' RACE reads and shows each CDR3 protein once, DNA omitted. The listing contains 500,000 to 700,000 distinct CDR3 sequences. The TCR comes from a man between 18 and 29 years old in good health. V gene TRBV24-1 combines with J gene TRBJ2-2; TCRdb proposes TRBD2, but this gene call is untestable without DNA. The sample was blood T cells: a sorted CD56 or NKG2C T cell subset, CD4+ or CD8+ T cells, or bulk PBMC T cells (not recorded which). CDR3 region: CATRGTSAGELFF.